These T cell receptor beta chains were read from a single sample in a study of T cell responses to AZD1222 COVID-19 vaccine. Only in-frame clones appear in the TCRdb table, and some are missing; sequencing was by immunoSEQ multiplex PCR. The table has more than 100,000 clones, around 87% seen once. The sequenced sample was peripheral blood, obtained on day 0 of AZD1222 vaccination. The source of these receptors is an adult in good health. Both conserved end residues are part of each CDR3. Fields, in order: CDR3 length, J gene, V gene, D gene, clone size, CDR3 DNA, CDR3 protein. A D gene is named only where the DNA matches it firmly. Some rows mark clone size as missing; the rest say once, few, many or name a class of expanded clone.

19 | TRBJ2-7 | TRBV28 | TRBD1 | once | TGTGCCAGCAGTTCCCTAGGGAACCGGGACAGGGGAGACTCCTACGAGCAGTACTTC | CASSSLGNRDRGDSYEQYF
13 | TRBJ2-4 | TRBV6-1 | . | . | TGTGCCAGCAGTGAGTTGCACAGGAACATTCAGTACTTC | CASSELHRNIQYF
15 | TRBJ1-4 | TRBV6-2/TRBV6-3 | TRBD1 | . | TGTGCCAGCAGCCGCCCGGGGACAGGGGATGAAAAACTGTTTTTT | CASSRPGTGDEKLFF
13 | TRBJ1-2 | TRBV5-4 | TRBD1 | . | TGTGCCAGCAGCTTACAGGGGAGCTATGGCTACACCTTC | CASSLQGSYGYTF
13 | TRBJ1-1 | TRBV11-3 | . | once | TGTGCCAGCAGCTTGAGCCAATACACTGAAGCTTTCTTT | CASSLSQYTEAFF
13 | TRBJ2-7 | TRBV7-8 | . | . | TGTGCCAGCAGCTTGAGGGCAGGGGTCGAGCAGTACTTC | CASSLRAGVEQYF
14 | TRBJ2-7 | TRBV29-1 | . | . | TGCAGCGTTGAAGGGAGAGGGAACGTCCACGAGCAGTACTTC | CSVEGRGNVHEQYF
13 | TRBJ1-2 | TRBV19 | . | . | TGTGCCAGTAGTATGCAGGGGACCTATGGCTACACCTTC | CASSMQGTYGYTF
16 | TRBJ2-2 | TRBV7-6 | TRBD1 | . | TGTGCCAGCATTCCCGGGACAGGCACGAACACCGGGGAGCTGTTTTTT | CASIPGTGTNTGELFF
16 | TRBJ1-1 | TRBV27 | . | . | TGTGCCAGCAGTTCGTCGCTCGGGACCGCAAACACTGAAGCTTTCTTT | CASSSSLGTANTEAFF
19 | TRBJ1-4 | TRBV4-2 | . | . | TGTGCCAGCAGTGACACAGGGACACTGGCTGTAACAACTAATGAAAAACTGTTTTTT | CASSDTGTLAVTTNEKLFF
13 | TRBJ2-3 | TRBV9 | . | once | TGTGCCAGCAGCGTAGAGGGGGTAGATACGCAGTATTTT | CASSVEGVDTQYF
13 | TRBJ1-2 | TRBV19 | . | . | TGTGCCAGTAAGGGTTGGGGGTACTATGGCTACACCTTC | CASKGWGYYGYTF
16 | TRBJ1-3 | TRBV7-2 | . | few | TGTGCCAGCAGCTCGGGGAAAGGGGTCGATGGAAACACCATATATTTT | CASSSGKGVDGNTIYF
12 | TRBJ1-4 | TRBV5-6 | . | . | TGTGCCAGCAGCTTGGGCCAGGGAGAACTGTTTTTT | CASSLGQGELFF
15 | TRBJ1-1 | TRBV4-1 | TRBD1 | . | TGCGCCAGCACCTCGAGGGGACAGCGGAACACTGAAGCTTTCTTT | CASTSRGQRNTEAFF
13 | TRBJ1-1 | TRBV5-4 | . | . | TGTGCCAGCAGCTTGCCCCGAGGGGATAAGGCTTTCTTT | CASSLPRGDKAFF
14 | TRBJ1-6 | TRBV2 | TRBD1 | . | TGTGCCAGCAGGACCCTCAGGGGGGGGTCACCCCTCCACTTT | CASRTLRGGSPLHF
10 | TRBJ2-1 | TRBV25-1 | . | . | TGTGCCAGCCCATACAATGAGCAGTTCTTC | CASPYNEQFF
15 | TRBJ2-2 | TRBV27 | . | once | TGTGCCAGCAGTTTACAGGGGACGGTCACCGGGGAGCTGTTTTTT | CASSLQGTVTGELFF
16 | TRBJ2-2 | TRBV24-1 | . | . | TGTGCCACCAGTCCCTGGGGGGCAGCGGGGACCGGGGAGCTGTTTTTT | CATSPWGAAGTGELFF
14 | TRBJ1-1 | TRBV2 | . | . | TGTGCCAGCAACCCACAGGGTCTGGGCACTGAAGCTTTCTTT | CASNPQGLGTEAFF
12 | TRBJ1-1 | TRBV30 | . | . | TGTGCCTGGAGTCCTCTTCCCCAAAGGGCTTTCTTT | CAWSPLPQRAFF
15 | TRBJ1-1 | TRBV20-1 | . | . | TGCAGTGCTAGTCGGGGGCTTTTTTTTGACACTGAAGCTTTCTTT | CSASRGLFFDTEAFF
15 | TRBJ1-6 | TRBV7-2 | . | . | TGTGCCAGCAGCCGGGGCGGTTTGAATAATTCACCCCTCCACTTT | CASSRGGLNNSPLHF
13 | TRBJ1-2 | TRBV19 | . | . | TGTGCCAGTAGTATCAGTCCGGTTGCCGGCTACACCTTC | CASSISPVAGYTF
14 | TRBJ2-5 | TRBV18 | . | . | TGTGCCAGCTCCCCGGCCTGGGACGAAGAGACCCAGTACTTC | CASSPAWDEETQYF
14 | TRBJ1-1 | TRBV9 | TRBD1 | few | TGTGCCAGCAGCGGACAGGGGATGAACACTGAAGCTTTCTTT | CASSGQGMNTEAFF
15 | TRBJ2-1 | TRBV19 | TRBD2 | . | TGTGCCAGTAGTATTCAACTAGCGGGCAATTATGAGCAGTTCTTC | CASSIQLAGNYEQFF
18 | TRBJ2-3 | TRBV27 | TRBD2 | . | TGTGCCAGCAGTTTATCGCCCGCTAGCGGGGGGGCGGCAGATACGCAGTATTTT | CASSLSPASGGAADTQYF
16 | TRBJ2-7 | TRBV5-1 | . | . | TGCGCCAGCAGCTTGAAGGGGGGGAGTCTTGCCTACGAGCAGTACTTC | CASSLKGGSLAYEQYF
16 | TRBJ1-1 | TRBV7-2 | . | few | TGTGCCAGCAGCTTAGGACGGTTCGGTTTAGGGACTGAAGCTTTCTTT | CASSLGRFGLGTEAFF
15 | TRBJ2-1 | TRBV9 | TRBD1 | once | TGTGCCAGCAGCGTGGGCCAGGGGGACCACAATGAGCAGTTCTTC | CASSVGQGDHNEQFF
13 | TRBJ2-1 | TRBV5-1 | . | . | TGCGCCAGCAGCTTGGTCTCGCCCGCGGAGCAGTTCTTC | CASSLVSPAEQFF
14 | TRBJ1-5 | TRBV9 | . | once | TGTGCCAGCAGCTGGGGGACGGGCAATCAGCCCCAGCATTTT | CASSWGTGNQPQHF
17 | TRBJ2-1 | TRBV4-2 | . | . | TGTGCCAGCAGCCAAGTCCTAAGGGGGGGTCGAGACAATGAGCAGTTCTTC | CASSQVLRGGRDNEQFF
13 | TRBJ2-2 | TRBV7-3 | . | . | TGTGCCAGCTTACTTACGGGGACCGGGGAGCTGTTTTTT | CASLLTGTGELFF
16 | TRBJ2-7 | TRBV7-2 | TRBD2 | . | TGTGCCAGCAGCTTAGAGGGGACTAGCGGGAGATTCGAGCAGTACTTC | CASSLEGTSGRFEQYF
14 | TRBJ2-7 | TRBV25-1 | . | . | TGTGCCAGCAGGAGAGTTGGTCCGGCGGACGAGCAGTACTTC | CASRRVGPADEQYF
15 | TRBJ1-6 | TRBV18 | TRBD1 | . | TGTGCCAGCTCTCGACAGGGCTCCTATAATTCACCCCTCCACTTT | CASSRQGSYNSPLHF
17 | TRBJ2-2 | TRBV28 | . | . | TGTGCCAGCAGTTTGGGCCGGGCAGCCACGAACACCGGGGAGCTGTTTTTT | CASSLGRAATNTGELFF
13 | TRBJ1-3 | TRBV28 | TRBD1 | . | TGTGCCAGCAATGCAGGGGGGAGAAACACCATATATTTT | CASNAGGRNTIYF
14 | TRBJ2-3 | TRBV28 | . | . | TGTGCCAGCAGTTTCGTACTGGGCACAGATACGCAGTATTTT | CASSFVLGTDTQYF
18 | TRBJ2-6 | TRBV5-4 | TRBD1 | . | TGTGCCAGCAGCCCGTCCCGGGACAGGGGGCCTGGGGCCAACGTCCTGACTTTC | CASSPSRDRGPGANVLTF